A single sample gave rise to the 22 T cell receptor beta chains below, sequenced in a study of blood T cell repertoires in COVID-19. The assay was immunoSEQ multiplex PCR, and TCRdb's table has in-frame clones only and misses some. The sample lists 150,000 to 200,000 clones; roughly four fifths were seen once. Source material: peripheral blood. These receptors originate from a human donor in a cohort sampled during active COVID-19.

CDR3 sequence (DNA): TGTGCCAGCAGTCGGACACAGGGGTCCGTATACGAGCAGTACTTC. Its translation is CASSRTQGSVYEQYF. The genes are TRBV6-5 and TRBJ2-7; 7 nucleotides align to TRBD1. Trimming removed 5 bases from V and 4 bases from J; junction bases left unmatched: 11. The V gene's germline CDR1 is MNHEY and CDR2 SVGAGI. CDR3 length equals 15 residues.

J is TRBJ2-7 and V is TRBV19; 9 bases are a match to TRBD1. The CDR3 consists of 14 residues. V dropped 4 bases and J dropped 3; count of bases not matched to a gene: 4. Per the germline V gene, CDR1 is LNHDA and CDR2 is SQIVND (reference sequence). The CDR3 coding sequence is TGTGCCAGTAGTACCGGGACAGGGTACTACGAGCAGTACTTC. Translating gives CASSTGTGYYEQYF.

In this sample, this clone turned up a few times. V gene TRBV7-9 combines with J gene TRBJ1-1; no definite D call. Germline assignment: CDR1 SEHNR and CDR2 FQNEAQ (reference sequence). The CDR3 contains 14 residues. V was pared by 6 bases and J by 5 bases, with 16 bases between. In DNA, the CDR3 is TGTGCCAGCAGTTTTCTGCAGGAGGGTACTGAAGCTTTCTTT. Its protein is CASSFLQEGTEAFF.

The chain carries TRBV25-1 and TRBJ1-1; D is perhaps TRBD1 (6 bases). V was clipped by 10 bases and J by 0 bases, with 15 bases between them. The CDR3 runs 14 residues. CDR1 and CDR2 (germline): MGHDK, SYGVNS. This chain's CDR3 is CATQGTGMNTEAFF. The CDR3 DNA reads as TGTGCCACCCAGGGAACAGGGATGAACACTGAAGCTTTCTTT. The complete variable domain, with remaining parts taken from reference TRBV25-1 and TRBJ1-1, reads EADIYQTPRYLVIGTGKKITLECSQTMGHDKMYWYQQDPGMELHLIHYSYGVNSTEKGDLSSESTVSRIRTEHFPLTLESARPSHTSQYLCATQGTGMNTEAFFGQGTRLTVV.

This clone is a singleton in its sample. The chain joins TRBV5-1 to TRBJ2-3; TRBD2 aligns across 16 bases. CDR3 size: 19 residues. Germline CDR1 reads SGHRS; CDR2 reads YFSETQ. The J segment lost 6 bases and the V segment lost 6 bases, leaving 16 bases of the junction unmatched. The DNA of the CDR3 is TGCGCCAGCACGGTTTGGGGGACTAGCGGGAGGGCCGGATTCGATACGCAGTATTTT. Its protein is CASTVWGTSGRAGFDTQYF.

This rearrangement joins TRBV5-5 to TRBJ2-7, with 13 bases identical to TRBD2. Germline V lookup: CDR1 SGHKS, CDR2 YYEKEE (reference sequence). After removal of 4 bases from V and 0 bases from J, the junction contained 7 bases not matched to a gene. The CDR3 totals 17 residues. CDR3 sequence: CASSQGLAGANSYEQYF. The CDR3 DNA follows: TGTGCCAGCAGCCAAGGACTAGCGGGGGCCAACTCCTACGAGCAGTACTTC.

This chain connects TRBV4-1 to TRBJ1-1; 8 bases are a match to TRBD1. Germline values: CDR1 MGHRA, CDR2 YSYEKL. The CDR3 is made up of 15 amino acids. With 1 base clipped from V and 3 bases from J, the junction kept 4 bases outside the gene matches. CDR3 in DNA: TGCGCCAGCAGCCAAGGACAGGGGCGGGACACTGAAGCTTTCTTT. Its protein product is CASSQGQGRDTEAFF.

The CDR3 sequence: CASSPDSNEQYF. The DNA of the CDR3 is TGTGCCAGCTCACCCGACAGCAACGAGCAGTACTTC. The rearrangement joins TRBV18 to TRBJ2-7, with D perhaps matching TRBD1 (5 bases). CDR3 length: 12 residues. V lost 3 bases to trimming and J lost 5 bases, with 8 bases between them. In germline, CDR1 is KGHSH, CDR2 LQKENI.

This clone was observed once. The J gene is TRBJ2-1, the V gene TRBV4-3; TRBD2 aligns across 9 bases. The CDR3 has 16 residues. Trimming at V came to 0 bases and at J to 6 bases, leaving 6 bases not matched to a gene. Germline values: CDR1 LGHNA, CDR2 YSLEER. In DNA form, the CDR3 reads TGCGCCAGCAGCCAAGATAGGGCGGGGGGGGGCAATGAGCAGTTCTTC. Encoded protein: CASSQDRAGGGNEQFF.

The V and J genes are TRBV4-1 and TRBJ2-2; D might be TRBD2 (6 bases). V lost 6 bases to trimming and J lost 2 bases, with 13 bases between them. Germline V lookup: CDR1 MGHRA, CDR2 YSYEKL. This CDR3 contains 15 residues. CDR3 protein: CASRMGGLNTGELFF. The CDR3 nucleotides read TGCGCCAGCAGGATGGGGGGACTCAACACCGGGGAGCTGTTTTTT.

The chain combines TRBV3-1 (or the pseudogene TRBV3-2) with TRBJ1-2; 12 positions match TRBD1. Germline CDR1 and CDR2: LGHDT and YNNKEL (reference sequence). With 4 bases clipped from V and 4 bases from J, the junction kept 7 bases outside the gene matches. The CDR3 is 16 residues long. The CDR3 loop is CASSRKGQGAGYGYTF. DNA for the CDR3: TGTGCCAGCAGCCGGAAGGGACAGGGGGCGGGCTATGGCTACACCTTC.

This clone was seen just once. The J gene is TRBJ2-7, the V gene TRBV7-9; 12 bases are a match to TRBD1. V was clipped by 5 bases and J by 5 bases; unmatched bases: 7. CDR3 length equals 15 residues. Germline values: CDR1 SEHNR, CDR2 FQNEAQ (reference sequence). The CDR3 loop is CASSNPGTGGDEQYF. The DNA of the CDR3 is TGTGCCAGCAGCAATCCCGGGACAGGGGGCGACGAGCAGTACTTC. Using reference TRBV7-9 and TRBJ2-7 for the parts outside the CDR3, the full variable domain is DTGVSQNPRHKITKRGQNVTFRCDPISEHNRLYWYRQTLGQGPEFLTYFQNEAQLEKSRLLSDRFSAERPKGSFSTLEIQRTEQGDSAMYLCASSNPGTGGDEQYFGPGTRLTVT.

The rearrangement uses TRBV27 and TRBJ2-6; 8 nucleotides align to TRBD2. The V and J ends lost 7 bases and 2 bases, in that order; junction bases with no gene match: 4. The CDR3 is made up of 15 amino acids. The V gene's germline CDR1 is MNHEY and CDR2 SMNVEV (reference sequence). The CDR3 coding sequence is TGTGCCAGCACCGGGGGGGACCCTGGGGCCAACGTCCTGACTTTC. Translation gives CASTGGDPGANVLTF. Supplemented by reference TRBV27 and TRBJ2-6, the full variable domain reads EAQVTQNPRYLITVTGKKLTVTCSQNMNHEYMSWYRQDPGLGLRQIYYSMNVEVTDKGDVPEGYKVSRKEKRNFPLILESPSPNQTSLYFCASTGGDPGANVLTFGAGSRLTVL.

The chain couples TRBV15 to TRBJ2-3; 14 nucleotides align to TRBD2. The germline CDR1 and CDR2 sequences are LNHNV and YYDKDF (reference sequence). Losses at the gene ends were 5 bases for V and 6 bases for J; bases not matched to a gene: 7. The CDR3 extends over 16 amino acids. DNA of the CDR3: TGTGCCACCAGCGCCACCGGGACTAGCGGGAGTGATACGCAGTATTTT. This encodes CATSATGTSGSDTQYF.

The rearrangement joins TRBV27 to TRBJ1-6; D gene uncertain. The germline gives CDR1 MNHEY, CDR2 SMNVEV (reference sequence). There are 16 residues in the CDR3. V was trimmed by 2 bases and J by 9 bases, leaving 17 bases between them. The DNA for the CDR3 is TGTGCCAGCAGTTTAAGGCTCGGAGGAGGATTTTCACCCCTCCACTTT. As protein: CASSLRLGGGFSPLHF.

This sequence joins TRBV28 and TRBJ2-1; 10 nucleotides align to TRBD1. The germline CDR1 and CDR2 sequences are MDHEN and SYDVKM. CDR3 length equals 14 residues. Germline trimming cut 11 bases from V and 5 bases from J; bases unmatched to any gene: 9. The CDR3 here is CASWDRGGDNEQFF. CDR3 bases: TGTGCCTCCTGGGACAGGGGCGGGGACAATGAGCAGTTCTTC.

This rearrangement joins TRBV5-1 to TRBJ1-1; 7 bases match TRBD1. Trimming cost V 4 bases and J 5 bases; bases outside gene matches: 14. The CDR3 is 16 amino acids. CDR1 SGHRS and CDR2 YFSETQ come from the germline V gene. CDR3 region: CASSTTPDRRVTEAFF. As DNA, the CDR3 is TGCGCCAGCAGCACTACCCCGGACAGGCGGGTTACTGAAGCTTTCTTT.

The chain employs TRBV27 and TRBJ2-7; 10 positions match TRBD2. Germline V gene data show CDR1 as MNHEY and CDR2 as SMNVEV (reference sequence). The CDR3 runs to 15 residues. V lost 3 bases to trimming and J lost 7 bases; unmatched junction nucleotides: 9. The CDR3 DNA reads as TGTGCCAGCAGTTTCAGGGCTAGCGGGAGATTTGAGCAGTACTTC. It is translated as CASSFRASGRFEQYF.

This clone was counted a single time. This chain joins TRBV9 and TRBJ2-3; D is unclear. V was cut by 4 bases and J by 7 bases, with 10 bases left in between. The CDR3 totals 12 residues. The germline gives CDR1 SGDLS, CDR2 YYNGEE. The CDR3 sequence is CASSPSEYTQYF. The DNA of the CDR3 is TGTGCCAGCAGCCCCTCTGAGTATACGCAGTATTTT. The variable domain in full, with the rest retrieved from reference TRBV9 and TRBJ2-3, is DSGVTQTPKHLITATGQRVTLRCSPRSGDLSVYWYQQSLDQGLQFLIQYYNGEERAKGNILERFSAQQFPDLHSELNLSSLELGDSALYFCASSPSEYTQYFGPGTRLTVL.

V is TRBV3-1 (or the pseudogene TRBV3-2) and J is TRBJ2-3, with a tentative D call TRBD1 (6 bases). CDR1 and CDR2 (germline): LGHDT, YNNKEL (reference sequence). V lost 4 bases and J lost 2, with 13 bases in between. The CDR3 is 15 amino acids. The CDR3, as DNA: TGTGCCAGCAGCCCTGCCGGACAGCCCACAGATACGCAGTATTTT. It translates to CASSPAGQPTDTQYF.

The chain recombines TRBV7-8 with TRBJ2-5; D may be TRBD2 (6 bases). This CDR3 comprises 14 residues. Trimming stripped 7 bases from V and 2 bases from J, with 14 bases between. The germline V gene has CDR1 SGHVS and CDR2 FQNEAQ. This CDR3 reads CASTPAGRQETQYF. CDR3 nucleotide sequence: TGTGCCAGCACGCCCGCGGGGCGACAAGAGACCCAGTACTTC.

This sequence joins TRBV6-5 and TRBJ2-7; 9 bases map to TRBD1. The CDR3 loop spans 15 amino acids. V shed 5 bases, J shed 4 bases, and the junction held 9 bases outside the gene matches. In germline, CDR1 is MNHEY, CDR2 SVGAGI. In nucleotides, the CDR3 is TGTGCCAGCAGTACCTACGGGACAGGGCCATACGAGCAGTACTTC. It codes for CASSTYGTGPYEQYF.